Described below is a single T cell receptor (beta chain) sequence and its context. The specificity of this receptor is unknown. No per-base quality is available; no much larger clone lies one base away. CDR3 length: 14 amino acids, cysteine to phenylalanine. Solely the CDR3 DNA is kept, with 42 bases framed from the first base. The germline V and J ends show losses of 5 bases and 6 bases respectively, and no gene match explains 9 bases of the junction. CDR1 and CDR2, looked up from the germline V gene, are MDHEN and SYDVKM. Receptor libraries were prepared by the immunoSEQ multiplex PCR assay. For the multiplex PCR, a mixture combining 60 forward primers for TCR Vbeta segments and 13 reverse primers for TCR Jbeta segments was used. The CDR3 region of rearranged TCR beta genes was amplified from genomic DNA with a multiplex PCR assay. On the Illumina HiSeq System, the amplified TCR beta libraries were sequenced as 87-base-pair reads. As for the authors' bioinformatics: Across the 500 to 850 repertoires, a later analysis counted approximately 83 million unique TCR beta chains, roughly 11 million of which were shared by at least two donors. To remove PCR and sequencing errors, raw reads were error-corrected and collapsed into unique sequences using a nearest-neighbor algorithm that merged closely related sequences. Alignment of CDR3 sequences to IMGT reference sequences was used to assign V, D and J gene segments. For a sequence to be retained, a match of at least six nucleotides was required to both a V gene segment and a J gene segment. Rearrangements were called productive when the CDR3 lacked stop codons and stayed in frame with V and J; all others were non-productive. Following IMGT convention, CDR3 was defined as the stretch from the second conserved V-encoded cysteine to the conserved J-encoded phenylalanine. In an earlier analysis of roughly 610 of the donors, sequences lacking an unambiguous match to a single V gene segment were excluded. In an earlier analysis of approximately 590 of the donors, a V segment was called functional when productive rearrangements were above 56.7%, and segregating when the standard deviation between donors exceeded 5%. A statistical classification framework was developed to diagnose cytomegalovirus status using the catalog of TCR beta chain sequences. V and J gene assignment, in a later analysis, came from comparing TCR nucleotide sequences with IMGT/GENE-DB human TR gene sequences. The TCRdist pipeline was used in a later analysis to assign CDR3 sequences and most-parsimonious VDJ recombination scenarios. In a later analysis, each TCR beta chain was defined by its CDR3 amino acid sequence together with its V-gene family, and reads lacking a unique V-gene family were excluded. To address suspected cross-contamination and a sequencing artifact, a later analysis removed some 620 highly shared, low-generation-probability nucleotide sequences. In a later analysis, a clonal expansion index for each public chain was calculated from normalized within-repertoire ranks of inferred template counts. A later analysis computed generation probabilities with a VDJ recombination model fitted to out-of-frame rearrangements, and checked the results against IGoR. In a later analysis, TCR-TCR, TCR-HLA and TCR-CMV co-occurrence was scored with hypergeometric tests, and a repertoire-size bias correction was applied to TCR pairs. In a later analysis, false discovery rates were estimated by permuting HLA or CMV assignments 20 times. A later analysis grouped co-occurring TCRs with DBSCAN, adding TCRdist sequence similarity when clustering within HLA-allele-positive subsets. For co-occurrence clustering, repertoires with fewer than 30,000 or more than 120,000 public chains were excluded, along with five repertoires with anomalous nucleotide sharing. TCRdb provides this immuneACCESS table in a form limited to in-frame rearrangements. Some clones are lacking; in checked studies, under half of them reflect an unresolved V gene, and why the rest are absent is not known. V, J and clone size reflect that table, while D and trimming were determined from the DNA. This sample is represented by 150,000 or so clones; more than 60% of them were singletons. The ten top clones hold roughly 7.1% of the sample.

The cohort comprised some 700 healthy bone marrow donors. All cohort members were sampled while nominally healthy, although unrecorded immune exposures were likely present. The donor was CMV seropositive and was included in the group of 250 to 350 seropositive cohort members. A peripheral blood sample was collected from each donor, and TCR beta sequencing was performed on peripheral blood mononuclear cells. Genomic DNA extraction from the blood cell samples was performed with the Qiagen DNeasy Blood Extraction Kit. The data derive from a study of cytomegalovirus exposure and HLA in healthy donors (dated by TCRdb to between 2016 and 2019). Background for the entire study: In an earlier analysis of around 540 of the donors, less than 350 Gb of sequence data and just under 120 million unique TCR beta sequences from 150 million to 200 million T cells were reported. HLA typing included class I and class II loci at four-digit resolution. The T cell repertoires of some 670 subjects were profiled by immunosequencing and related to cytomegalovirus serostatus. Typing coverage varied by locus: about 629-630 donors for A, B, C, DRB1 and DQB1; roughly 510 for DQA1; nearly 610 for DPA1; approximately 470 for DPB1. Alongside the repertoire data, information on donor age, sex, ethnicity and CMV serostatus was compiled. The study aimed to test whether cataloging public T cell receptors could reveal signatures of past pathogen exposure. To predict cytomegalovirus infection status, the study brought together high-throughput TCR immunosequencing, statistical association of individual TCRs with disease status, and machine learning. Of the approximately 400 genotyped donors, roughly 76% were placed in the genetic ancestry cluster associated with self-reported Caucasian donors. A handful of DR-DQ haplotypes were handled as single units for association and clustering because linkage in the cohort was strong. A later analysis re-examined previously published TCR beta repertoires from more than 650 donors and added high-resolution HLA genotyping to investigate patterns of TCR occurrence. Along with the approximately 700-subject first cohort, a separate validation cohort of 120 different subjects was used. In an earlier analysis of 587 of the donors, high-throughput TCR beta sequencing was used to judge whether each TCR beta V gene segment behaved as functional or pseudogenic. An early release covering 550 to 650 HLA-typed donors comprised approximately 300 gigabases of sequencing data and approximately 80 million unique TCR sequences. A later genetic analysis used genome-wide SNP genotypes for about three fifths of the roughly 700 donors, treating that subset as a discovery cohort. The later analysis used no new phenotypic data to find candidate immune exposures, relying instead on TCR beta sequences and their occurrence across donors. Among some 410 genotyped donors of the cohort, an average of approximately 240,000 unique TCR beta nucleotide sequences was sequenced per donor, of which approximately 18% were non-productive. All discovery cohort repertoires had been generated on a single sequencing platform.

What the research found in general, with its limitations: Roughly uniform sequencing depth across donors was assumed in presence/absence analyses, although this assumption may not hold. Most TCR sequences were seen in very few donors, while some public TCRs were found in many individuals. In vitro tests confirmed that a few of the cytomegalovirus-associated TCR beta chains recognize cytomegalovirus antigens. A group of highly shared sequence variants was considered likely to be a technical artifact of the sequencing pipeline. Because HLA typing was unavailable for some donors at each locus, only the typed subset was used in association tests. Correlated functional status among segregating V segments might be attributable to linkage disequilibrium, but an unknown experimental factor could not be ruled out. Some IMGT-functional V segments, including TRBV6-2 and TRBV6-3, could not be told apart with the 87-base-pair reads, so those segments were excluded. The earlier analysis of approximately 590 of the donors excluded over 15 rarely observed V segments, including chromosome 9 orphons, because counts were too low. Several of the top co-occurrence clusters appeared to be linked to parvovirus B19, influenza, CMV and Epstein-Barr virus, according to a later analysis. CMV serostatus was the only immune exposure information available for the cohort. Assigning TCR associations to individual alleles was difficult when HLA alleles, especially DR and DQ, strongly co-occurred. A further reported finding was that TCR beta sequences accurately predicted the HLA-A and HLA-B alleles for most subjects in the first cohort. Compared with the 666-donor mean, donors in an Asian-associated ancestry cluster had fewer N-insertions in productive TCRs, according to a later genetic analysis. In a later analysis, TCR association rates were found to vary across HLA loci, with the most associated TCRs seen for DRB1 alleles and the fewest for HLA-C alleles. A later genetic analysis associated a missense DCLRE1C variant with V-gene and J-gene trimming of TCR beta chains, and an independent cohort replicated the association. Specific HLA alleles were associated with more than 15,000 TCR beta sequences at a false discovery rate of 0.05 in a later analysis. This cohort had only TCR beta chains sequenced, and the lack of alpha or paired-chain data limited which features could be detected. Compared with equally common non-associated chains, HLA-associated TCR beta chains in a later analysis were more clonally expanded and had lower generation probabilities. The study listed approximately 150 TCR beta chains as associated with cytomegalovirus. The classifier was reported to diagnose cytomegalovirus status with high specificity and sensitivity in both the original and validation cohorts. In an earlier analysis of about 600 of the donors, most TCR beta V segments appeared in productive rearrangements about 87% or about 30% of the time, broadly matching IMGT annotations. Most CMV-associated TCR beta chains appeared to be HLA-restricted in a later analysis, and the HLA associations seemed to be driven largely by CMV exposure. According to the authors, the approach could potentially be generalized to other disease states and immunological phenotypes.

The material sequenced was PBMCs. This receptor chain uses TRBV28 and TRBJ2-7, and 8 bases in between align with TRBD1. The TCR comes from a woman aged 40-49 years in good health and CMV-seropositive. The CDR3 is CASSRSGQGREQYF. The bases read TGTGCCAGCAGTCGATCCGGACAGGGACGCGAGCAGTACTTC.